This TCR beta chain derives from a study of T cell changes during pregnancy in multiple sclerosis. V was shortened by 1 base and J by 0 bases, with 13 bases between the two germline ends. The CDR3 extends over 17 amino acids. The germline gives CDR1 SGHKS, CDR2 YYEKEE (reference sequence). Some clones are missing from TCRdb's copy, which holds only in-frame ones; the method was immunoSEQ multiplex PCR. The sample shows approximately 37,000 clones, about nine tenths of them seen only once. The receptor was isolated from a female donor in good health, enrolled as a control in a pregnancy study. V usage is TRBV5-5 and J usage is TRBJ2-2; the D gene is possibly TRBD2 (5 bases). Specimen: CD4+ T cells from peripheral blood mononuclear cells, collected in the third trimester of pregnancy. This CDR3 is CASSLYVTTTNTGELFF. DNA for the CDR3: TGTGCCAGCAGCTTGTATGTGACTACCACGAACACCGGGGAGCTGTTTTTT.